Presented here are 24 T cell receptor beta chains from one specimen sequenced in a study of T cells after yellow fever vaccination. TCRdb reprocessed the 5' RACE reads via MiXCR and lists one record per CDR3 protein. The table lists roughly 70,000 distinct CDR3 sequences, approximately 7.5% of them singletons, with less than 50% in the top ten. Sequencing used CD8+ T cells sorted from PBMCs, obtained on the day of the yellow fever booster vaccination. These TCRs come from a man under 40 who received the YFV17D yellow fever vaccine.

This clonotype has only a few counts. The V gene is TRBV20-1, the J gene TRBJ2-7; a weak D match, TRBD2 (5 bases). Germline V CDR1 and CDR2: DFQATT, SNEGSKA (reference sequence). The CDR3 has 13 amino acids. The germline V and J ends were trimmed by 2 bases and 3 bases, with 11 bases remaining between them. The CDR3 loop is CSARRRGFYEQYF. The CDR3 coding sequence is TGCAGTGCTAGACGACGGGGATTCTACGAGCAGTACTTC.

There are a few counts of this clonotype. The CDR3 DNA is TGTGCCTGGAGTGTAACGGGGGAGCAGTACTTC. It codes for CAWSVTGEQYF. The V gene is TRBV30, the J gene TRBJ2-7; a weak D match, TRBD2 (5 bases). CDR1 and CDR2 from the germline V gene are GTSNPN and SVGIG (reference sequence). Trimming left V 0 bases short and J 7 bases short, with 7 bases between. The CDR3 has 11 amino acids.

V and J are TRBV2 and TRBJ2-2; D may correspond to TRBD1 or TRBD2 (6 bases each). Germline V gene lookup returns CDR1 SNHLY and CDR2 FYNNEI. The CDR3 runs to 14 residues. Trimming removed 4 bases at V and 2 bases at J, with 8 bases between. CDR3 sequence reads: CASSGGANTGELFF. The DNA for the CDR3 is TGTGCCAGCAGTGGGGGGGCAAACACCGGGGAGCTGTTTTTT.

CDR3 sequence (DNA): TGTGCCACCAGCGCCGTCGGGGAGGCCGGTGACTACGAGCAGTTCTTC. This encodes CATSAVGEAGDYEQFF. The chain combines TRBV15 with TRBJ2-1; D might be TRBD2 (6 bases). Trimming removed 5 bases at V and 10 bases at J, with 24 bases between. The CDR3 extends over 16 amino acids. CDR1 is LNHNV and CDR2 is YYDKDF in the germline V gene (reference sequence).

The chain links TRBV5-1 to TRBJ2-7; 7 nucleotides match TRBD2. Germline CDR1 is SGHRS and CDR2 is YFSETQ. V was pared by 4 bases and J by 9 bases, with 7 bases of the junction left unmatched. The CDR3 is 12 amino acids. CDR3 protein: CASSDGLVAQYF. The CDR3 nucleotides are TGCGCCAGCAGCGACGGACTAGTCGCGCAGTACTTC.

This clonotype was recorded a few times. V gene TRBV7-6 combines with J gene TRBJ2-1, with D uncertain. Germline V CDR1 and CDR2: SGHVS, FNYEAQ. The CDR3 is 15 amino acids. V gave up 7 bases and J gave up 0 bases, with 13 bases separating them. The CDR3 nucleotides are TGTGCCAGCAAGGGCGGCCCCAGCTCCTACAATGAGCAGTTCTTC. It yields the protein CASKGGPSSYNEQFF.

This clonotype has just a few counts. This rearrangement joins TRBV11-2 to TRBJ2-7; 11 bases map to TRBD2. Losses at the gene ends were 10 bases for V and 4 bases for J; bases not matched to a gene: 9. The germline CDR1 and CDR2 sequences are SGHAT and FQNNGV. The CDR3 is 14 residues long. CDR3 sequence: CATRLAGSIYEQYF. As DNA, the CDR3 is TGTGCCACCCGACTAGCGGGAAGTATTTACGAGCAGTACTTC.

The chain links TRBV24-1 to TRBJ2-1; D remains ambiguous. The germline V and J ends were trimmed by 6 bases and 5 bases, with 7 bases remaining between them. The CDR3 runs 12 residues. The germline V gene encodes CDR1 KGHDR and CDR2 SFDVKD. In DNA form, the CDR3 reads TGTGCCACCAGTTCAGGCAACAATGAGCAGTTCTTC. Translation: CATSSGNNEQFF.

The rearrangement joins TRBV5-1 to TRBJ1-6; D might be TRBD1 (5 bases). Between the trimmed V and J ends, which lost 0 bases and 6 bases, there was a span of 10 bases. Germline V lookup: CDR1 SGHRS, CDR2 YFSETQ. This CDR3 is 15 amino acids long. CDR3 bases: TGCGCCAGCAGCTTGGACGACAGTAGTAATTCACCCCTCCACTTT. It is translated as CASSLDDSSNSPLHF.

Many counts were recorded for this clonotype. CDR3 DNA: TGCAGCGTTTTGCTGGGGCACCAGAACACCGGGGAGCTGTTTTTT. Its protein product is CSVLLGHQNTGELFF. This chain joins TRBV29-1 and TRBJ2-2; possible D gene TRBD1, 5 bases. CDR3 length: 15 residues. The V end was cut by 5 bases, the J end by 1 base, with 14 bases between. Looked up from germline, CDR1 is SQVTM and CDR2 is ANQGSEA.

This clonotype was recorded many times. The rearrangement uses TRBV27 and TRBJ2-7; a possible D gene is TRBD2 (5 bases). Looked up from germline, CDR1 is MNHEY and CDR2 is SMNVEV (reference sequence). Trimming left V 5 bases short and J 4 bases short, with 12 bases between. The CDR3 runs 13 residues. DNA for the CDR3: TGTGCCAGCAGTGAGGGCGGAGATTACGAGCAGTACTTC. This codes for CASSEGGDYEQYF.

In this sample, this clonotype turned up many times. The V and J genes are TRBV13 and TRBJ2-3, with D uncertain. Germline V gene lookup returns CDR1 PRHDT and CDR2 FYEKMQ (reference sequence). CDR3 length: 12 residues. Trimming shortened V by 5 bases and J by 1 base, and 4 bases separated the two germline ends. CDR3: CASSQRTDTQYF. CDR3 nucleotide sequence: TGTGCCAGCAGCCAACGCACAGATACGCAGTATTTT.

The sample holds a few counts of this clonotype. The chain is built from TRBV5-5 and TRBJ2-3; D ambiguous. Trimming took off 4 bases at V and 4 bases at J, with 19 bases between the two ends. This CDR3 is 16 amino acids long. Germline V gene data show CDR1 as SGHKS and CDR2 as YYEKEE (reference sequence). The CDR3 loop is CASSVWVRHPPDTQYF. In DNA form, the CDR3 reads TGTGCCAGCAGCGTCTGGGTTCGGCACCCCCCAGATACGCAGTATTTT. Complete variable domain (other parts from reference TRBV5-5 and TRBJ2-3): DAGVTQSPTHLIKTRGQQVTLRCSPISGHKSVSWYQQVLGQGPQFIFQYYEKEERGRGNFPDRFSARQFPNYSSELNVNALLLGDSALYLCASSVWVRHPPDTQYFGPGTRLTVL.

This clonotype was recorded only once. V and J are TRBV7-9 and TRBJ2-2; 8 bases align to TRBD2. This CDR3 contains 16 residues. Germline V gene sequence: CDR1 SEHNR, CDR2 FQNEAQ (reference sequence). V lost 5 bases and J lost 5; bases outside the gene matches: 10. The DNA of the CDR3 is TGTGCCAGCAGCCCATCAGCGGGAGTAAGAACCGGGGAGCTGTTTTTT. Protein sequence: CASSPSAGVRTGELFF.

The rearrangement links TRBV7-8 to TRBJ2-1; TRBD2 matches at 7 bases. The germline V gene encodes CDR1 SGHVS and CDR2 FQNEAQ. This CDR3 region has 15 residues. V was clipped by 1 base and J by 5 bases; unmatched bases: 5. CDR3 residues: CASSLGRTRDNEQFF. CDR3 DNA: TGTGCCAGCAGCTTAGGTAGGACTAGGGACAATGAGCAGTTCTTC.

Only a few counts were recorded for this clonotype. This chain connects TRBV2 to TRBJ2-6, with D unclear. V was trimmed by 8 bases and J by 0 bases, leaving 11 bases between them. The CDR3 has 15 residues. Germline lookup yields CDR1 SNHLY and CDR2 FYNNEI. CDR3 in DNA: TGTGCCAGCCTATCGTGGGGCTCTGGGGCCAACGTCCTGACTTTC. Amino acid sequence: CASLSWGSGANVLTF.

At least ten counts were recorded for this clonotype. V usage is TRBV29-1 and J usage is TRBJ2-5; D assignment may be TRBD1 or TRBD2 (5 bases each). The CDR3 runs 16 residues. Between the trimmed V and J ends, which lost 6 bases and 0 bases, there was a span of 20 bases. Germline assignment: CDR1 SQVTM and CDR2 ANQGSEA. CDR3 in DNA: TGCAGCGTGATCGGGGTGGGGGACCAGTACCAAGAGACCCAGTACTTC. As protein: CSVIGVGDQYQETQYF.

There are a few counts of this clonotype. This chain connects TRBV7-9 to TRBJ1-1; D is undetermined. This CDR3 is 12 amino acids long. Trimming pared 2 bases from V and 7 bases from J, leaving 8 bases between. The germline CDR1 and CDR2 sequences are SEHNR and FQNEAQ (reference sequence). The CDR3 nucleotides read TGTGCCAGCAGCTTAAATGACGTTGAAGCTTTCTTT. It translates to CASSLNDVEAFF.

This clonotype was counted a few times. J is TRBJ1-6 and V is TRBV5-1; no reliable D call. CDR3 size: 13 residues. The germline V gene has CDR1 SGHRS and CDR2 YFSETQ. Trimming left V 0 bases short and J 7 bases short, with 5 bases between. CDR3 protein: CASSLVVNSPLHF. The CDR3 nucleotides read TGCGCCAGCAGCTTGGTAGTCAATTCACCCCTCCACTTT.

This clonotype was observed a handful of times. This chain uses TRBV6-6 with TRBJ2-3; D gene unclear. The V and J ends lost 0 bases and 4 bases respectively, with 5 bases between them. Germline V gene data show CDR1 as MNHNY and CDR2 as SVGAGI (reference sequence). This CDR3 region has 13 residues. The CDR3 reads CASSYSAADTQYF. In DNA form, the CDR3 reads TGTGCCAGCAGTTACTCGGCAGCAGATACGCAGTATTTT.

In its sample, this clonotype was seen many times. The J gene is TRBJ2-5, the V gene TRBV6-1, with 9 bases identical to TRBD2. The CDR3 runs to 15 residues. Germline V gene data show CDR1 as MNHNS and CDR2 as SASEGT. Losses at the gene ends were 4 bases for V and 2 bases for J; bases not matched to a gene: 5. CDR3 amino acids: CASSVTSGEQETQYF. The CDR3 bases are TGTGCCAGCAGTGTGACTAGCGGAGAACAAGAGACCCAGTACTTC.

The chain has TRBV7-3 and TRBJ2-2, with D possibly TRBD1 on 6 matching bases. With 0 bases removed from V and 6 bases from J, the gap between germline ends came to 11 bases. The CDR3 has 15 residues. The V gene's germline CDR1 is SGHTA and CDR2 FQGTGA. The CDR3 reads CASSLTSGEAGELFF. The CDR3 DNA reads TGTGCCAGCAGCTTAACTTCAGGGGAAGCCGGGGAGCTGTTTTTT.

V gene TRBV2 combines with J gene TRBJ2-1; TRBD2 matches 9 bases. The CDR3 has 14 residues. CDR1 is SNHLY and CDR2 is FYNNEI in the germline V gene. Trimming took 8 bases from V and 8 from J; bases not matched to a gene: 10. CDR3 sequence reads: CASLSGSELDEQFF. CDR3 in DNA: TGTGCCAGCCTTAGCGGGAGTGAACTCGATGAGCAGTTCTTC.

The DNA of the CDR3 is TGTGCCAGCAGCCCCCTACCCGGGGAGCTGTTTTTT. It translates to CASSPLPGELFF. The J gene is TRBJ2-2, the V gene TRBV7-2; D is undetermined. This CDR3 is built from 12 residues. V shed 5 bases and J shed 6 bases, with 7 bases lying between them. Looked up from germline, CDR1 is SGHTA and CDR2 is FQGNSA.